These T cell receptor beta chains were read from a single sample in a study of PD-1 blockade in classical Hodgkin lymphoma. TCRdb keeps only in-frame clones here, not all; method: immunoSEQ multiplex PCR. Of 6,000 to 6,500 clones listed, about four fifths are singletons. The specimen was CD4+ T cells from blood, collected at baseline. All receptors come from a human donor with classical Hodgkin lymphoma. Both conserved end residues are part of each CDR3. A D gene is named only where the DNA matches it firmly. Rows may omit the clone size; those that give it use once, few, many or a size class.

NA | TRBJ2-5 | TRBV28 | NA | CASSWGGGGETQYF | TGTGCCAGCAGCTGGGGTGGAGGGGGGGAGACCCAGTACTTC
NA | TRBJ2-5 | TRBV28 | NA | CASSLLEQETQYF | TGTGCCAGCAGCTTACTAGAACAAGAGACCCAGTACTTC
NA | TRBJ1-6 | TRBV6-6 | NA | CASSYSSQINSPLHF | TGTGCCAGCAGTTACTCTTCACAGATTAATTCACCCCTCCACTTT
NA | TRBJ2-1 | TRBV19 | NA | CARTTEISYNEQFF | TGTGCCAGAACTACAGAAATCTCCTACAATGAGCAGTTCTTC
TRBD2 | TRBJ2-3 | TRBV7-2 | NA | CASSLVGGGSDTQYF | TGTGCCAGCAGCTTAGTTGGCGGGGGGTCAGATACGCAGTATTTT
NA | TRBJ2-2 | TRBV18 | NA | CASSPRVTGELFF | TGTGCCAGCTCACCGAGGGTCACCGGGGAGCTGTTTTTT
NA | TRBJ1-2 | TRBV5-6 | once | CASSLKPQSYGYTF | TGTGCCAGCAGCTTGAAACCTCAATCCTATGGCTACACCTTC
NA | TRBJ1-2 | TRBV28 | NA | CASSINYRENYGYTF | TGTGCCAGCAGTATCAACTACAGGGAGAACTATGGCTACACCTTC
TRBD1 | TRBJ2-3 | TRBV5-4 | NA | CASSLGGQLRPYSTDTQYF | TGTGCCAGCAGCTTGGGGGGACAGCTTAGACCGTATAGCACAGATACGCAGTATTTT
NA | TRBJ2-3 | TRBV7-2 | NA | CASSRVLQVATDTQYF | TGTGCCAGCAGTCGCGTCCTACAGGTGGCCACAGATACGCAGTATTTT
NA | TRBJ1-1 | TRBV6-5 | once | CASRPGQMNTEAFF | TGTGCCAGCAGACCGGGACAAATGAACACTGAAGCTTTCTTT
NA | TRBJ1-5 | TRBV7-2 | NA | CASSQELNQPQHF | TGTGCCAGCAGCCAGGAACTGAATCAGCCCCAGCATTTT
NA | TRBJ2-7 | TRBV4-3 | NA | CASSQEIGDWSYEQYF | TGCGCCAGCAGCCAAGAGATAGGGGATTGGTCCTACGAGCAGTACTTC
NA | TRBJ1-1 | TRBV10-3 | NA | CAISERGDTEAFF | TGTGCCATCAGTGAGAGGGGGGATACTGAAGCTTTCTTT
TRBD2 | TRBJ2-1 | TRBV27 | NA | CASSLLAGAEYGNEQFF | TGTGCCAGCAGTTTACTAGCGGGGGCCGAGTACGGGAATGAGCAGTTCTTC
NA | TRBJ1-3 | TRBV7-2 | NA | CASSLGGSGNTIYF | TGTGCCAGCAGCTTAGGGGGCTCCGGAAACACCATATATTTT
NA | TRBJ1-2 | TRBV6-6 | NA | CASSYNQGGYGYTF | TGTGCCAGCAGTTACAATCAGGGTGGCTATGGCTACACCTTC
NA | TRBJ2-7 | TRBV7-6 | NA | CASSLGVSYEQYF | TGTGCCAGCAGCTTAGGGGTATCCTACGAGCAGTACTTC
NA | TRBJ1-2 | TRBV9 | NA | CASSPAGSSGYTF | TGTGCCAGCAGCCCAGCGGGTTCCAGCGGCTACACCTTC
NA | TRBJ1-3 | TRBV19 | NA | CASSPFTQRTGNTIYF | TGTGCCAGTAGTCCTTTTACACAGCGGACTGGAAACACCATATATTTT
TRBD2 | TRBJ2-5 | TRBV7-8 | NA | CASSPPGLAQEETQYF | TGTGCCAGCAGCCCCCCGGGACTAGCTCAAGAAGAGACCCAGTACTTC
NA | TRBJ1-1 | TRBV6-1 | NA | CASRRGGSNTEAFF | TGTGCCAGCAGGAGAGGAGGGTCCAACACTGAAGCTTTCTTT
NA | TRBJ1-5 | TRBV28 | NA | CASSPLTDYSNQPQHF | TGTGCCAGCAGTCCCTTAACAGACTATAGCAATCAGCCCCAGCATTTT
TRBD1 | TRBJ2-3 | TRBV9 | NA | CASSASNDRGWRIGTDTQYF | TGTGCCAGCAGCGCCTCGAACGACAGGGGCTGGCGTATCGGCACAGATACGCAGTATTTT
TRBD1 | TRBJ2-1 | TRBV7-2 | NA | CASSLTGYDEQFF | TGTGCCAGCAGCTTGACAGGGTATGATGAGCAGTTCTTC
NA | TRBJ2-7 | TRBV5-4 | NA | CASSQERDEQYF | TGTGCCAGCAGCCAAGAAAGGGACGAGCAGTACTTC
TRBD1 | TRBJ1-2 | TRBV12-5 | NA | CASGPPYTGGSGGYGYTF | TGTGCTAGTGGTCCTCCCTATACAGGGGGCTCTGGAGGATATGGCTACACCTTC
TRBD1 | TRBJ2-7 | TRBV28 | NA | CASRAGTGFKYF | TGTGCCAGCAGGGCCGGGACAGGGTTTAAGTACTTC
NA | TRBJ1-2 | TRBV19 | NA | CASSIRAATYGYTF | TGTGCCAGTAGTATTAGGGCAGCGACCTATGGCTACACCTTC
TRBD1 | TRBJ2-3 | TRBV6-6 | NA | CASSYLGQGVTDTQYF | TGTGCCAGCAGTTACCTCGGACAGGGTGTCACAGATACGCAGTATTTT
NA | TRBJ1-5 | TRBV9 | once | CASSVEGQSNQPQHF | TGTGCCAGCAGCGTAGAAGGGCAGTCCAATCAGCCCCAGCATTTT
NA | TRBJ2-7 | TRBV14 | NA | CASSQVEIRRRGGEQYF | TGTGCCAGCAGCCAAGTTGAGATCCGGCGCAGGGGTGGCGAGCAGTACTTC